Below are 28 T cell receptor beta chains sequenced from a single sample in a study of blood T cells in healthy people across ages. A second PCR, run for roughly 7 to 12 cycles, used a sample-barcoded 5' primer plus a J-beta primer mix. TCRdb re-analysed the 5' RACE reads in MiXCR, keeping a single row per CDR3 protein. The table has 600,000 to 1,000,000 distinct CDR3 sequences, nearly 60% seen once. The source material was blood. These receptors were taken from a man between 25 and 39 years old in good health.

The chain combines TRBV19 with TRBJ1-1; D is unclear. V was cut by 0 bases and J by 0 bases, with 11 bases left in between. CDR1 and CDR2 from the germline V gene are LNHDA and SQIVND (reference sequence). The length of the CDR3 is 16 residues. The CDR3 spells CASSIDREGLNTEAFF. The CDR3 DNA follows: TGTGCCAGTAGTATAGATCGTGAAGGACTGAACACTGAAGCTTTCTTT. Supplemented by reference TRBV19 and TRBJ1-1, the full variable domain reads DGGITQSPKYLFRKEGQNVTLSCEQNLNHDAMYWYRQDPGQGLRLIYYSQIVNDFQKGDIAEGYSVSREKKESFPLTVTSAQKNPTAFYLCASSIDREGLNTEAFFGQGTRLTVV.

CDR3 coding DNA: TGTGCCAGCAGCGTAGACGGGGGGGCGCGTGCTGAAGCTTTCTTT. It codes for CASSVDGGARAEAFF. The chain recombines TRBV9 with TRBJ1-1; possible D gene TRBD1, 6 bases. The V end lost 0 bases, the J end lost 6 bases, and 15 bases lay between the germline ends. Germline V lookup: CDR1 SGDLS, CDR2 YYNGEE. CDR3 length: 15 residues.

The V call is TRBV20-1, the J call TRBJ2-3, with D tentatively TRBD2 (6 bases). Per the germline V gene, CDR1 is DFQATT and CDR2 is SNEGSKA (reference sequence). V was shortened by 3 bases and J by 4 bases, with 14 bases between the two germline ends. This CDR3 has 14 residues. CDR3: CSARDYIGADTQYF. The CDR3 bases are TGCAGTGCTAGGGACTACATTGGGGCAGATACGCAGTATTTT.

This clonotype was counted a few times. This chain joins TRBV2 and TRBJ1-1; D perhaps matches TRBD1 (5 bases). This CDR3 comprises 14 residues. V was trimmed by 3 bases and J by 0 bases, leaving 8 bases between them. The germline CDR1 and CDR2 sequences are SNHLY and FYNNEI. The CDR3 reads CASSETAVNTEAFF. DNA of the CDR3: TGTGCCAGCAGTGAGACAGCGGTGAACACTGAAGCTTTCTTT.

This rearrangement joins TRBV6-5 to TRBJ2-7, with 9 positions matching TRBD2. The CDR3 loop spans 15 amino acids. Per the germline V gene, CDR1 is MNHEY and CDR2 is SVGAGI. V lost 5 bases to trimming and J lost 2 bases; unmatched junction nucleotides: 7. CDR3 nucleotide sequence: TGTGCCAGCAGTCCGACTAGCGGCGGCACCTACGAGCAGTACTTC. This gives the protein CASSPTSGGTYEQYF.

This sequence joins TRBV2 and TRBJ2-7, with a tentative D call TRBD2 (6 bases). V was cut by 10 bases and J by 1 base, with 14 bases left in between. This CDR3 contains 13 residues. Germline assignment: CDR1 SNHLY and CDR2 FYNNEI. CDR3 sequence: CANTAGFSYEQYF. CDR3 sequence (DNA): TGTGCCAATACTGCGGGGTTTTCCTACGAGCAGTACTTC. Looking up the rest from reference TRBV2 and TRBJ2-7 gives the full variable domain: EPEVTQTPSHQVTQMGQEVILRCVPISNHLYFYWYRQILGQKVEFLVSFYNNEISEKSEIFDDQFSVERPDGSNFTLKIRSTKLEDSAMYFCANTAGFSYEQYFGPGTRLTVT.

V usage is TRBV4-2 and J usage is TRBJ2-5; 9 bases are shared with TRBD2. The germline V gene has CDR1 LGHNA and CDR2 YNFKEQ. The V gene end was trimmed by 1 base and the J gene end by 11 bases; junction bases not matched to a gene: 17. This CDR3 has 17 residues. CDR3 DNA sequence: TGTGCCAGCAGCCAAGTATTAGTGGCGGGAGGGAGAAATGAGCAGTACTTC. Amino acids: CASSQVLVAGGRNEQYF.

This clonotype was counted once. The germline gene is not matched at one end of the junction; a read error may be the cause. The chain is built from TRBV2 and TRBJ2-1, with TRBD1 identical over 8 bases. This CDR3 comprises 13 residues. Germline CDR1 reads SNHLY; CDR2 reads FYNNEI. The CDR3 bases are TGTGCCGGCAGGACGGACAGGGACAATGAGCAGTTCTTC. This sequence encodes CAGRTDRDNEQFF.

This clonotype was seen a few times. The chain employs TRBV29-1 and TRBJ1-2; a possible D gene is TRBD1 (6 bases). The CDR3 has 12 residues. The V gene's germline CDR1 is SQVTM and CDR2 ANQGSEA. Trimming took off 2 bases at V and 7 bases at J, with 11 bases between the two ends. This CDR3 reads CSVEPGAGGYTF. For the CDR3, the DNA is TGCAGCGTTGAACCGGGGGCGGGTGGCTACACCTTC.

The rearrangement uses TRBV7-6 and TRBJ2-5; D perhaps matches TRBD1 (6 bases). V lost 5 bases, J lost 2 bases, and 12 bases lay in between. This CDR3 comprises 14 residues. Germline CDR1 and CDR2: SGHVS and FNYEAQ. CDR3 amino acids: CASSPPGAQETQYF. DNA for the CDR3: TGTGCCAGCAGCCCTCCAGGGGCTCAAGAGACCCAGTACTTC.

This chain links TRBV28 with TRBJ2-5; TRBD2 agrees at 11 bases. The J call could be wrong; TRBJ2-7 is a better fit for the DNA end. The CDR3 runs 15 residues. Germline CDR1 and CDR2: MDHEN and SYDVKM. This chain's CDR3 is CASTPGDSGRDEQYF. The CDR3 DNA reads as TGTGCCAGCACCCCGGGGGATAGCGGGAGGGACGAGCAGTACTTC.

The V call is TRBV20-1, the J call TRBJ1-1; D is unclear. Per germline, CDR1 DFQATT and CDR2 SNEGSKA (reference sequence). The CDR3 is made up of 13 amino acids. V lost 3 bases, J lost 1 base, and 9 bases lay in between. In DNA, the CDR3 is TGCAGTGCTAGTAAATCGGAGAACACTGAAGCTTTCTTT. This sequence encodes CSASKSENTEAFF.

The chain uses TRBV7-2 and TRBJ1-4, with a weak D call TRBD1 (6 bases). V was shortened by 3 bases and J by 7 bases, with 12 bases between the two germline ends. Germline V gene sequence: CDR1 SGHTA, CDR2 FQGNSA. The CDR3 runs 14 residues. The CDR3 coding sequence is TGTGCCAGCAGCTTCTGGGGGGCGGGTGAAAAACTGTTTTTT. This codes for CASSFWGAGEKLFF.

V usage is TRBV7-6 and J usage is TRBJ2-7; weak D call: TRBD2 (5 bases). V was clipped by 3 bases and J by 0 bases, with 12 bases between them. CDR3 length equals 15 residues. Germline values: CDR1 SGHVS, CDR2 FNYEAQ. For the CDR3, the DNA is TGTGCCAGCAGCTTCGGTATGGGAGACTCCTACGAGCAGTACTTC. Amino acids: CASSFGMGDSYEQYF.

The chain recombines TRBV5-5 with TRBJ1-2, with 7 bases lining up with TRBD1. Germline V gene sequence: CDR1 SGHKS, CDR2 YYEKEE (reference sequence). CDR3 length: 15 residues. The V gene end was trimmed by 2 bases and the J gene end by 2 bases; junction bases not matched to a gene: 6. CDR3 sequence reads: CASSFKRGQNYGYTF. The CDR3 nucleotides read TGTGCCAGCAGCTTTAAGAGGGGACAGAACTATGGCTACACCTTC.

V gene TRBV12-3 or TRBV12-4 combines with J gene TRBJ2-7; 7 bases are shared with TRBD1. This CDR3 comprises 14 residues. V trimming: 8 bases; J trimming: 2 bases; junction bases outside the gene matches: 9. DNA of the CDR3: TGTGCCAGCGGGTCCCTACAGGGGACCTACGAGCAGTACTTC. This sequence encodes CASGSLQGTYEQYF.

The V gene is TRBV7-2, the J gene TRBJ2-1; 8 bases line up with TRBD2. Germline V gene data show CDR1 as SGHTA and CDR2 as FQGNSA. Unmatched junction bases numbered 14, after V lost 1 base and J lost 12 bases. CDR3 length: 16 residues. DNA of the CDR3: TGTGCCAGCAGCTTAGTATCCCTGGGGCGGGGGGATTGGCAGTTCTTC. Its translation: CASSLVSLGRGDWQFF.

The chain employs TRBV5-1 and TRBJ2-1; tentative D call: TRBD2 (6 bases). This CDR3 comprises 15 residues. Germline loops: CDR1 SGHRS, CDR2 YFSETQ. V was trimmed by 0 bases and J by 6 bases, leaving 13 bases between them. The CDR3 loop is CASSLGGELSNEQFF. The CDR3 DNA reads as TGCGCCAGCAGCTTGGGCGGGGAACTGAGCAATGAGCAGTTCTTC.

This chain uses TRBV20-1 with TRBJ2-7; D remains unclear. The CDR3 contains 16 residues. CDR1 is DFQATT and CDR2 is SNEGSKA in the germline V gene (reference sequence). Trimming left V 2 bases short and J 1 base short, with 18 bases between. CDR3 amino acids: CSARYPFSRTSYEQYF. In DNA, the CDR3 is TGCAGTGCTAGATACCCCTTTAGCCGCACTTCCTACGAGCAGTACTTC.

The V call is TRBV7-9, the J call TRBJ1-2; TRBD1 agrees at 11 bases. Germline-derived CDR1 and CDR2 are SEHNR and FQNEAQ (reference sequence). V lost 6 bases to trimming and J lost 13 bases; unmatched junction nucleotides: 10. The CDR3 covers 13 residues. This CDR3 reads CASSPRTGGAGTF. DNA of the CDR3: TGTGCCAGCAGTCCTAGGACAGGGGGCGCAGGCACCTTC. Complete variable domain (other parts from reference TRBV7-9 and TRBJ1-2): DTGVSQNPRHKITKRGQNVTFRCDPISEHNRLYWYRQTLGQGPEFLTYFQNEAQLEKSRLLSDRFSAERPKGSFSTLEIQRTEQGDSAMYLCASSPRTGGAGTFGSGTRLTVV.

The chain carries TRBV29-1 and TRBJ2-7; 8 bases align to TRBD2. V gave up 4 bases and J gave up 6 bases; unmatched junction bases: 5. Germline lookup yields CDR1 SQVTM and CDR2 ANQGSEA. The length of the CDR3 is 12 residues. The CDR3 region is CSVGSGSGEQYF. The CDR3 nucleotides are TGCAGCGTTGGCAGCGGGAGTGGCGAGCAGTACTTC.

This chain connects TRBV27 to TRBJ2-2; 9 bases agree with TRBD1. The CDR3 is 15 residues long. V lost 8 bases to trimming and J lost 6 bases; unmatched junction nucleotides: 10. Germline CDR1 is MNHEY and CDR2 is SMNVEV (reference sequence). CDR3 in DNA: TGTGCCAGCTTCCCCGGACAGGGGTTACCCGGGGAGCTGTTTTTT. Translation: CASFPGQGLPGELFF.

The V gene is TRBV20-1, the J gene TRBJ2-6; perhaps TRBD1 as D (6 bases). Deletions cut 2 bases from V and 4 bases from J, with 9 bases between. The germline CDR1 and CDR2 sequences are DFQATT and SNEGSKA (reference sequence). The CDR3 sequence is 14 residues long. The CDR3 loop reads CSARTGTGANVLTF. The CDR3 DNA sequence: TGCAGTGCTAGAACAGGGACCGGGGCCAACGTCCTGACTTTC.

This chain uses TRBV6-2 or TRBV6-3 with TRBJ2-3; possible D gene TRBD1, 6 bases. Per germline, CDR1 MNHEY and CDR2 SVGEGT. The V and J ends lost 6 bases and 7 bases respectively, with 11 bases between them. The CDR3 is 12 amino acids. CDR3 coding DNA: TGTGCCAGCAGCTTACAGGGAAATACGCAGTATTTT. Its translation is CASSLQGNTQYF.

The gene calls are TRBV7-2 and TRBJ1-2, with D unresolved. With 5 bases removed from V and 8 bases from J, the gap between germline ends came to 18 bases. CDR1 is SGHTA and CDR2 is FQGNSA in the germline V gene. The CDR3 is made up of 14 amino acids. The CDR3 region has the DNA TGTGCCAGCAGCCCGATGGTGATCAGATACGGCTACACCTTC. It codes for CASSPMVIRYGYTF.

This clonotype was seen once. The chain recombines TRBV20-1 with TRBJ2-7; a weak D match, TRBD2 (5 bases). Germline V gene data show CDR1 as DFQATT and CDR2 as SNEGSKA (reference sequence). The CDR3 consists of 15 residues. V lost 1 base to trimming and J lost 7 bases, with 20 bases between them. The CDR3 sequence is CSARGGGYSYNEQYF. CDR3 DNA sequence: TGCAGTGCTAGAGGTGGAGGCTACTCCTACAATGAGCAGTACTTC.

The chain has TRBV6-5 and TRBJ1-2; D is unclear. The CDR3 spans 13 residues. Trimming cost V 6 bases and J 4 bases, with 12 bases left between them. CDR1 and CDR2 from the germline V gene are MNHEY and SVGAGI. The CDR3 sequence is CASRYGPTYGYTF. In nucleotides, the CDR3 is TGTGCCAGCAGGTACGGGCCTACCTATGGCTACACCTTC.

This chain uses TRBV29-1 with TRBJ2-5; D is ambiguous. The CDR3 loop spans 11 amino acids. Germline CDR1 SQVTM, CDR2 ANQGSEA. Trimming pared 7 bases from V and 5 bases from J, leaving 11 bases between. CDR3 sequence: CSAKETETQYF. The DNA for the CDR3 is TGCAGCGCGAAGGAGACCGAGACCCAGTACTTC.